This T cell receptor beta chain was identified during a study of T cells in Graves' hyperthyroidism and ophthalmopathy (dated by TCRdb to the late 2010s). The study in broad terms: Peripheral blood was sampled at the time of initial diagnosis, prior to any treatment. The roughly 100 discovery patients were randomly divided into training and test sets at a 7:3 ratio. An independent validation cohort of under 20 hyperthyroidism patients and about 16 patients who later progressed to ophthalmopathy tested prospective prediction of ophthalmopathy. A discovery cohort of approximately 97 patients, approximately 44 with Graves' ophthalmopathy and under 60 with stable Graves' hyperthyroidism, was used to find distinguishing TCR V-J signatures. Following sampling, methimazole starting at 30 mg daily was given to hyperthyroidism patients, and high-dose intravenous methylprednisolone was given to ophthalmopathy patients. In addition, the study compared T-cell repertoires in thyroid tissue and in blood from several Graves' hyperthyroidism patients. The paper reports TCR Vbeta CDR3 sequencing of approximately 140 peripheral blood samples: some 41 ophthalmopathy, 70 to 85 hyperthyroidism and 17 progressor patients. Results and caveats for the whole study, not just this receptor: Sample size was not statistically predetermined, and investigators were not blinded to group allocation. In cross-validation, a model built on a 13 V-J signature told ophthalmopathy apart from stable hyperthyroidism with 87.88% sensitivity and about 81% specificity, and in testing the same model reached 80%/75%. In validation, the model predicted progression to ophthalmopathy a median of around six months before onset, with approximately 71% sensitivity and roughly 79% specificity. Most expanded thyroid clonotypes (frequency above 0.001) were also found in blood, which suggests that blood repertoires may mirror thyroid immune responses.

TCR beta CDR3 regions were amplified from RNA transcripts. For the first round of RT-PCR on the TCR CDR3, the HTBI primer set was used together with the Qiagen OneStep RT-PCR kit. The libraries were constructed in a second round of multiplex PCR and then size-selected and purified. Paired-end sequencing of the libraries was performed with 100 bp reads on an Illumina HiSeq2000. The study's own analysis went as follows. SOAPnuke was used to process the raw data, with reads discarded if the reads contained adapters or uncalled bases, had a mean Phred below 15, or lacked an exact constant-primer or identifier match. High-quality paired reads were merged using COPE v1.2.5, and each unique nucleotide sequence was defined as a clonotype. MiTCR v1.1 was used to align the clonotypes against IMGT TRBV, TRBD and TRBJ reference segments. The analysis was restricted to V-J combinations with a frequency above 0.0001, which together covered just over 98% of the repertoires. The TCS score was defined as F50 (clonal expansion) divided by E x V (chaos), with BLOSUM62-based TCRdist calculated between CDR3 peptides within each V-J. Welch's t-statistics and random forest reduced around 550 V-J features to fewer than 15, which were used in a naive Bayes classifier (R e1071). In TCRdb, the public reads were trimmed at Q25 with fastp and aligned with MiXCR, with productive beta chains retained. Rows are combined by CDR3 protein, so each entry shows the most common genes and DNA. TCRdb's processing, not the authors', yielded these V and J calls. Present in this sample are some 560,000 distinct CDR3 sequences, around 13% of which were seen just once. The ten largest clones represent approximately 13% of the sample.

This clonotype was picked up many times. Its recognized antigen is unknown. Per-base qualities were not stored, and no clone one base away is much larger. Cut back by 8 bases and 4 bases, the V and J ends lie 14 bases apart. The cysteine opens and the phenylalanine closes a CDR3 of 12 amino acids. Of the read, only the CDR3 DNA is kept; its 36 bases are in frame from base 1. The germline V gene (reference sequence) provides CDR1 DFQATT and CDR2 SNEGSKA. A patient counted as having stable Graves' hyperthyroidism if no progression to ophthalmopathy occurred over 18 months of follow-up. Hyperthyroidism patients were newly diagnosed, with disease duration under 2 months, and aged 18 to 65 years. Exclusion was applied to patients with uncontrolled infections, other autoimmune diseases, pregnancy or lactation. Diagnoses were established on the basis of clinical symptoms, serum thyroxine and TRAb, thyroid ultrasound, and orbital computed tomography. PBMCs were separated from around 9.1 ml of fresh peripheral blood using Ficoll-Paque density gradient centrifugation. Total RNA was extracted using Trizol reagent, and RNA quality was assessed on an Agilent 2100 Bioanalyzer.

This TCR was recovered from a woman aged 40 to 50 with Graves' hyperthyroidism. The chain couples TRBV20-1 to TRBJ1-1; TRBD1 is perhaps the D gene, given 5 matching bases. The sequenced sample was blood. The CDR3 protein: CSTVGAGTEAFF. In nucleotide form, the sequence is TGCAGTACCGTTGGGGCTGGCACTGAAGCTTTCTTT.